The 16 T cell receptor beta chains given below trace back to one sample, sequenced in a study of T cells in Graves' hyperthyroidism and ophthalmopathy. Amplified regions were TCR beta CDR3 sequences from RNA transcripts. With the HTBI primer set, the TCR CDR3 went through a first round of RT-PCR. MiXCR, run by TCRdb on the multiplex PCR reads, gives a single entry per CDR3 protein. In the table there are nearly 750,000 distinct CDR3 sequences, about 35% of which are singletons. The source material was blood. The receptors come from a woman in her thirties or forties with Graves' hyperthyroidism.

The chain is built from TRBV6-2 or TRBV6-3 and TRBJ1-2; possible D gene TRBD1, 5 bases. In germline, CDR1 is MNHEY, CDR2 SVGEGT. Deletions cut 7 bases from V and 8 bases from J, with 32 bases between. CDR3 length: 18 residues. DNA for the CDR3: TGTGCCAGCACCTACTCACACGGGGGGTATTCTCGTGATGTGGGCTACACCTTC. It codes for CASTYSHGGYSRDVGYTF.

The chain is built from TRBV12-3 or TRBV12-4 and TRBJ2-2, with D possibly matching TRBD1 (5 bases). This CDR3 has 14 residues. With 3 bases removed from V and 1 base from J, the gap between germline ends came to 6 bases. As DNA, the CDR3 is TGTGCCAGCAGTTTCCAGGGGAACACCGGGGAGCTGTTTTTT. Residues: CASSFQGNTGELFF.

This clonotype was seen repeatedly, ten times or more. The gene calls are TRBV10-2 and TRBJ2-5; TRBD2 matches 9 bases. The CDR3 covers 15 residues. With 5 bases clipped from V and 5 bases from J, the junction kept 9 bases outside the gene matches. Germline V gene lookup returns CDR1 WSHSY and CDR2 SAAADI. This CDR3 reads CASSLVSGRSETQYF. CDR3 sequence (DNA): TGCGCCAGCAGTCTGGTCAGCGGGAGGTCCGAGACCCAGTACTTC.

The chain links TRBV6-1 to TRBJ1-4, with D uncertain. V was pared by 5 bases and J by 0 bases, with 13 bases between. CDR1 is MNHNS and CDR2 is SASEGT in the germline V gene. The CDR3 length is 16 residues. CDR3: CASSLSKSATNEKLFF. Here the CDR3 DNA reads TGTGCCAGCAGTCTCTCAAAGAGTGCAACTAATGAAAAACTGTTTTTT.

The rearrangement joins TRBV20-1 to TRBJ2-7, with D possibly called TRBD1 or TRBD2 (5 bases each). Germline CDR1 DFQATT, CDR2 SNEGSKA (reference sequence). Trimming took 6 bases from V and 3 from J, leaving 12 bases between them. This CDR3 has 12 residues. The chain's CDR3 is CSAKRGDYEQYF. CDR3 nucleotides: TGCAGTGCAAAGAGGGGAGACTACGAGCAGTACTTC.

The chain is built from TRBV20-1 and TRBJ2-7; TRBD2 might be the D (6 bases). Trimming took 4 bases from V and 6 from J, leaving 16 bases between them. The germline gives CDR1 DFQATT, CDR2 SNEGSKA (reference sequence). The CDR3 has 13 amino acids. CDR3 nucleotide sequence: TGCAGTGCTATGGGGCTAGCGTCTCTCGAGCAGTACTTC. Amino acid sequence: CSAMGLASLEQYF.

The rearrangement uses TRBV6-2 or TRBV6-3 and TRBJ2-5; 9 bases are a match to TRBD2. This CDR3 spans 14 amino acids. J was trimmed by 3 bases and V by 6 bases; bases with no gene match: 5. CDR1 and CDR2 (germline): MNHEY, SVGEGT. In DNA, the CDR3 is TGTGCCAGCAGATTAGCGGGAGTGAAAGAGACCCAGTACTTC. Encoded protein: CASRLAGVKETQYF.

At least ten counts were recorded for this clonotype. The chain carries TRBV19 and TRBJ2-7, with 9 bases that match TRBD1. Germline V gene sequence: CDR1 LNHDA, CDR2 SQIVND (reference sequence). The CDR3 is 16 amino acids. V shed 4 bases, J shed 0 bases, and the junction held 7 bases outside the gene matches. CDR3 protein: CASSTTSTGGSYEQYF. The CDR3 nucleotides read TGTGCCAGTAGTACCACTTCGACAGGGGGCTCCTACGAGCAGTACTTC.

This clonotype was observed a single time. The rearrangement links TRBV12-3 or TRBV12-4 to TRBJ2-7; 9 bases are shared with TRBD2. Trimming took 5 bases from V and 1 from J; bases not matched to a gene: 18. This CDR3 is built from 19 residues. Written as DNA, the CDR3 is TGTGCCAGCAGTCGGGGACTATACAAAGTAGCGGGAGAATCCTACGAGCAGTACTTC. Translated: CASSRGLYKVAGESYEQYF.

There are a few counts of this clonotype. This sequence joins TRBV12-3 or TRBV12-4 and TRBJ1-1; 11 bases align to TRBD1. The CDR3 consists of 14 residues. V dropped 5 bases and J dropped 3; count of bases not matched to a gene: 2. DNA of the CDR3: TGTGCCAGCAGTGGGGACAGGGGGGACACTGAAGCTTTCTTT. Protein product: CASSGDRGDTEAFF.

The J gene is TRBJ2-5, the V gene TRBV7-6; 10 positions agree with TRBD1. Trimming took 3 bases from V and 2 from J; bases not matched to a gene: 6. The CDR3 contains 16 residues. From germline, CDR1 is SGHVS and CDR2 FNYEAQ. CDR3 nucleotide sequence: TGTGCCAGCAGCTTCCGGGGACAGGGGCTTCAAGAGACCCAGTACTTC. Amino acid sequence: CASSFRGQGLQETQYF.

This clonotype was detected many times. The chain combines TRBV10-3 with TRBJ1-1, with 10 bases identical to TRBD1. The CDR3 extends over 17 amino acids. Trimming took 6 bases from V and 1 from J; bases not matched to a gene: 11. Germline V gene sequence: CDR1 ENHRY, CDR2 SYGVKD. CDR3 nucleotides: TGTGCCATCAGGAGACAGGGGGCGGAGGTTGGGAACACTGAAGCTTTCTTT. This codes for CAIRRQGAEVGNTEAFF.

This chain links TRBV25-1 with TRBJ1-1, with D possibly matching TRBD1 (6 bases). The CDR3 consists of 12 residues. V lost 11 bases and J 6 bases, leaving 16 bases between the germline ends. Germline V CDR1 and CDR2: MGHDK, SYGVNS. The DNA for the CDR3 is TGTGCCCCTGACAGGTCGGGGCCTGAAGCTTTCTTT. Translation: CAPDRSGPEAFF.

About this clonotype: Being one base from a much bigger clone, this may be a read error. The chain uses TRBV7-2 and TRBJ2-7; D not certain. The CDR3 totals 10 residues. In germline, CDR1 is SGHTA, CDR2 FQGNSA. The CDR3 spells CASYPYDQYF. Here the CDR3 DNA reads TGTGCCAGCTACCCCTACGATCAGTACTTC.

A few counts support this clonotype. The chain couples TRBV24-1 to TRBJ1-1, with a weak D call TRBD1 (5 bases). CDR1 and CDR2 (germline): KGHDR, SFDVKD. V lost 0 bases and J lost 1, with 20 bases in between. This CDR3 spans 19 amino acids. The CDR3 loop is CATSDLRGGADTGNTEAFF. CDR3 nucleotides: TGTGCCACCAGTGATTTGCGTGGTGGAGCGGACACGGGGAACACTGAAGCTTTCTTT.

The CDR3: CASSLERRVPGNQPQHF. In DNA form, the CDR3 reads TGTGCCAGCAGCTTGGAGAGGAGGGTTCCTGGCAATCAGCCCCAGCATTTT. This chain connects TRBV7-9 to TRBJ1-5; the D is unclear. CDR1 is SEHNR, CDR2 FQNEAQ, per germline (reference sequence). The CDR3 extends over 17 amino acids. V lost 3 bases and J lost 2, with 17 bases in between.